Each of the 27 T cell receptor beta chains below was sequenced from the same sample in a study of cytomegalovirus exposure and HLA in healthy donors. Primers: 60 Vbeta forward and 13 Jbeta reverse. Data came from immunoSEQ multiplex PCR; TCRdb stores just in-frame clones and leaves some out. The top ten hold around 5% of the sample, which has approximately 150,000 clones, almost 85% seen once. The source material was PBMCs. The receptors were gathered from a girl under 18 in good health and CMV-seropositive.

V is TRBV4-2 and J is TRBJ2-5, with 8 bases lining up with TRBD1. The J call may be in error: the DNA end matches TRBJ2-7 better. Germline V gives CDR1 LGHNA, CDR2 YNFKEQ. The CDR3 extends over 17 amino acids. The CDR3 nucleotides read TGTGCCAGCAGCCAAGCCCGACAGGGGAGAGGAACCTACGAGCAGTACTTC. It translates to CASSQARQGRGTYEQYF.

This chain uses TRBV4-2 with TRBJ1-1; possible D gene TRBD1, 6 bases. This CDR3 contains 16 residues. CDR1 LGHNA and CDR2 YNFKEQ come from the germline V gene. The V end lost 4 bases, the J end lost 3 bases, and 18 bases lay between the germline ends. CDR3 DNA sequence: TGTGCCAGCAGCCCCCTCCCGTGGACAGAACACACTGAAGCTTTCTTT. Translating gives CASSPLPWTEHTEAFF.

The chain is built from TRBV30 and TRBJ2-7; weak D call: TRBD1 (6 bases). CDR1 and CDR2 (germline): GTSNPN, SVGIG (reference sequence). V gave up 4 bases and J gave up 6 bases, with 10 bases separating them. The CDR3 consists of 11 residues. The DNA for the CDR3 is TGTGCCTGGAATAGACAGGCCGAGCAGTACTTC. This encodes CAWNRQAEQYF.

V is TRBV6-5 and J is TRBJ1-6; D not resolved. The CDR3 runs to 13 residues. Trimming shortened V by 6 bases and J by 8 bases, and 11 bases separated the two germline ends. The germline CDR1 and CDR2 sequences are MNHEY and SVGAGI. The CDR3 DNA reads TGTGCCAGCAGCCCCAGGTGGTATTCACCCCTCCACTTT. As protein: CASSPRWYSPLHF.

The chain has TRBV15 and TRBJ2-1; 9 bases match TRBD2. The trim removed 0 bases at V and 4 bases at J, leaving 4 bases unmatched. Germline CDR1 and CDR2: LNHNV and YYDKDF (reference sequence). The length of the CDR3 is 16 residues. DNA for the CDR3: TGTGCCACCAGCAGAGATTCGCGGGGGGGTTACAATGAGCAGTTCTTC. Translation: CATSRDSRGGYNEQFF.

The rearrangement joins TRBV7-8 to TRBJ1-1; 7 bases agree with TRBD1. CDR1 SGHVS and CDR2 FQNEAQ come from the germline V gene. With 3 bases clipped from V and 3 bases from J, the junction kept 13 bases outside the gene matches. There are 17 residues in the CDR3. In nucleotides, the CDR3 is TGTGCCAGCAGCTTTGTGGGACAGCCCATGGGGGACACTGAAGCTTTCTTT. The encoded protein is CASSFVGQPMGDTEAFF.

This chain links TRBV7-8 with TRBJ2-1; 9 positions agree with TRBD1. Trimming cost V 0 bases and J 8 bases; bases outside gene matches: 5. The CDR3 loop spans 15 amino acids. Looked up from germline, CDR1 is SGHVS and CDR2 is FQNEAQ. The CDR3 is CASSLAGGQGYEQFF. For the CDR3, the DNA is TGTGCCAGCAGCTTAGCGGGGGGACAGGGCTATGAGCAGTTCTTC.

As DNA, the CDR3 is TGTGCCAGCAGCTTAGCGCGGGGATGGGGCGAGCAGTACTTC. Its translation: CASSLARGWGEQYF. V and J are TRBV11-1 and TRBJ2-7, with D possibly being TRBD2 (6 bases). The CDR3 loop spans 14 amino acids. Trimming cost V 0 bases and J 6 bases, with 12 bases left between them. CDR1 and CDR2 from the germline V gene are SGHAT and FQDESV (reference sequence).

The V gene is TRBV2, the J gene TRBJ1-1; D perhaps matches TRBD1 (6 bases). The germline V and J ends were trimmed by 7 bases and 5 bases, with 20 bases remaining between them. The CDR3 covers 15 residues. Germline CDR1 reads SNHLY; CDR2 reads FYNNEI. CDR3 DNA: TGTGCCAGCATTTGGGCCACCACAGGGCGGACTGAAGCTTTCTTT. As protein: CASIWATTGRTEAFF.

The chain links TRBV11-2 to TRBJ2-1, with TRBD2 identical over 8 bases. Germline V gives CDR1 SGHAT, CDR2 FQNNGV. This CDR3 has 16 amino acids. The J segment lost 4 bases and the V segment lost 4 bases, leaving 9 bases of the junction unmatched. CDR3 protein: CASSSSGAGEYNEQFF. CDR3 sequence (DNA): TGTGCCAGCAGCTCCAGTGGAGCGGGGGAATACAATGAGCAGTTCTTC.

V is TRBV4-2 and J is TRBJ2-7; D is unresolved. CDR1 is LGHNA, CDR2 YNFKEQ, per germline. The CDR3 contains 14 residues. Deletions cut 0 bases from V and 3 bases from J, with 9 bases between. The CDR3 nucleotides are TGTGCCAGCAGCCAAGATTTACAGAGCTACGAGCAGTACTTC. Amino acids: CASSQDLQSYEQYF.

This clone was seen a few times. The chain couples TRBV5-1 to TRBJ2-2, with 7 positions matching TRBD1. This CDR3 is 15 amino acids long. V gave up 5 bases and J gave up 0 bases; unmatched junction bases: 4. Germline V CDR1 and CDR2: SGHRS, YFSETQ. The CDR3 reads CASRKGTANTGELFF. In DNA form, the CDR3 reads TGCGCCAGCAGAAAAGGGACAGCGAACACCGGGGAGCTGTTTTTT.

V usage is TRBV28 and J usage is TRBJ2-2; TRBD2 is a possible D gene (7 bases). The germline gives CDR1 MDHEN, CDR2 SYDVKM. Trimming pared 6 bases from V and 6 bases from J, leaving 17 bases between. The length of the CDR3 is 15 residues. The CDR3, as DNA: TGTGCCAGCAGGGGAGGGGGAATCGGCGCCGGGGAGCTGTTTTTT. It codes for CASRGGGIGAGELFF.

DNA of the CDR3: TGTGCCAGCAGCTTCCGGGGTTATGGCTACACCTTC. Translating it yields CASSFRGYGYTF. This chain uses TRBV5-5 with TRBJ1-2; D is unclear. V dropped 2 bases and J dropped 5 bases, with 7 bases sitting between them. CDR3 length: 12 residues. Germline values: CDR1 SGHKS, CDR2 YYEKEE (reference sequence).

CDR3 protein: CASSLEPSTYEQYF. CDR3 nucleotide sequence: TGTGCCAGCAGCTTGGAGCCGTCTACGTACGAGCAGTACTTC. The V call is TRBV5-4, the J call TRBJ2-7; D unclear. Germline loops: CDR1 SGHNT, CDR2 YYREEE (reference sequence). The V end lost 0 bases, the J end lost 4 bases, and 11 bases lay between the germline ends. The CDR3 runs 14 residues.

This clone was counted only a few times. V and J are TRBV5-5 and TRBJ2-5; a possible D gene is TRBD1 (6 bases). Germline V gene lookup returns CDR1 SGHKS and CDR2 YYEKEE (reference sequence). V was pared by 1 base and J by 2 bases, with 12 bases between. The CDR3 totals 15 residues. For the CDR3, the DNA is TGTGCCAGCAGCTTGACCCAGGGGATTCAAGAGACCCAGTACTTC. Amino acids: CASSLTQGIQETQYF.

The V call is TRBV6-6, the J call TRBJ1-3; a weak D match, TRBD1 (6 bases). Germline lookup yields CDR1 MNHNY and CDR2 SVGAGI (reference sequence). This CDR3 is 13 amino acids long. V gave up 6 bases and J gave up 4 bases, with 10 bases separating them. The CDR3 DNA reads TGTGCCAGCAGCCTAAGGGGGGGAAACACCATATATTTT. Translation gives CASSLRGGNTIYF.

This clone was found once. This rearrangement joins TRBV7-6 to TRBJ1-2; 9 bases are shared with TRBD1. V lost 6 bases to trimming and J lost 6 bases; unmatched junction nucleotides: 5. In germline, CDR1 is SGHVS, CDR2 FNYEAQ. This CDR3 region has 13 residues. In DNA, the CDR3 is TGTGCCAGCAGTTATCGGGACAGGGATGGCTACACCTTC. Amino acids: CASSYRDRDGYTF. Using reference TRBV7-6 and TRBJ1-2 for the parts outside the CDR3, the full variable domain is GAGVSQSPRYKVTKRGQDVALRCDPISGHVSLYWYRQALGQGPEFLTYFNYEAQQDKSGLPNDRFSAERPEGSISTLTIQRTEQRDSAMYRCASSYRDRDGYTFGSGTRLTVV.

The sample holds a few counts of this clone. CDR3 nucleotide sequence: TGCGCCAGCAGTGAGAGGACTAGGAACAATGAGCAGTTCTTC. Encoded protein: CASSERTRNNEQFF. The rearrangement joins TRBV10-1 to TRBJ2-1, with 7 bases aligning to TRBD2. This CDR3 has 14 residues. Germline V gene lookup returns CDR1 WNHNN and CDR2 SYGVQD (reference sequence). V lost 2 bases to trimming and J lost 5 bases; unmatched junction nucleotides: 3.

The genes are TRBV9 and TRBJ1-1; perhaps TRBD1 as D (6 bases). The germline V and J ends were trimmed by 2 bases and 4 bases, with 12 bases remaining between them. From germline, CDR1 is SGDLS and CDR2 YYNGEE. The CDR3 sequence is 14 residues long. DNA of the CDR3: TGTGCCAGCAGCGTGGACAGTGGGAGCACTGAAGCTTTCTTT. Residues: CASSVDSGSTEAFF.

V usage is TRBV29-1 and J usage is TRBJ1-6; TRBD1 agrees at 8 bases. Germline V lookup: CDR1 SQVTM, CDR2 ANQGSEA. The trim removed 4 bases at V and 10 bases at J, leaving 12 bases unmatched. The CDR3 covers 15 residues. CDR3 nucleotide sequence: TGCAGCGTTGCATGGGGCAGGGGGCCGGAGTCACCCCTCCACTTT. Translated, it gives CSVAWGRGPESPLHF.

This rearrangement joins TRBV6-4 to TRBJ1-5, with TRBD1 as a possible D gene (6 bases). CDR1 and CDR2 from the germline V gene are MRHNA and SNTAGT. This CDR3 comprises 15 residues. Between the trimmed V and J ends, which lost 6 bases and 4 bases, there was a span of 16 bases. CDR3 DNA: TGTGCCAGCAGCCGCGAGGGGGGGACAAATCAGCCCCAGCATTTT. As protein: CASSREGGTNQPQHF.

The chain is built from TRBV2 and TRBJ2-7; TRBD2 might be the D (6 bases). CDR1 and CDR2 from the germline V gene are SNHLY and FYNNEI. The CDR3 spans 16 residues. Deletions cut 3 bases from V and 0 bases from J, with 15 bases between. CDR3: CASSDWGERNSYEQYF. In nucleotides, the CDR3 is TGTGCCAGCAGTGATTGGGGGGAGAGGAACTCCTACGAGCAGTACTTC.

The chain joins TRBV19 to TRBJ2-3; D gene uncertain. This CDR3 has 14 amino acids. The V and J ends lost 6 bases and 6 bases respectively, with 16 bases between them. From germline, CDR1 is LNHDA and CDR2 SQIVND (reference sequence). This chain's CDR3 is CASSAQVAVDTQYF. For the CDR3, the DNA is TGTGCCAGTAGCGCTCAAGTAGCCGTTGATACGCAGTATTTT.

The chain is built from TRBV2 and TRBJ1-1, with 7 bases matching TRBD1. The CDR3 covers 13 residues. The V segment lost 7 bases and the J segment 1 base; nucleotides outside the gene matches: 3. CDR1 and CDR2 (germline): SNHLY, FYNNEI. The CDR3 loop reads CASTEGANTEAFF. The CDR3 DNA is TGTGCCAGCACGGAGGGGGCGAACACTGAAGCTTTCTTT.

This clone occurred once. CDR3 in amino acids: CASSFRLRGLAGELFF. In DNA form, the CDR3 reads TGTGCCAGCAGTTTTCGCCTGCGGGGGCTTGCCGGGGAGCTGTTTTTT. The V and J genes are TRBV5-4 and TRBJ2-2, with D maybe TRBD2 (7 bases). This CDR3 has 16 amino acids. CDR1 is SGHNT, CDR2 YYREEE, per germline (reference sequence). Between the trimmed V and J ends, which lost 5 bases and 6 bases, there was a span of 20 bases.

The chain couples TRBV9 to TRBJ2-7; no clear D. Per the germline V gene, CDR1 is SGDLS and CDR2 is YYNGEE. The V end lost 0 bases, the J end lost 0 bases, and 16 bases lay between the germline ends. This CDR3 has 17 residues. The DNA of the CDR3 is TGTGCCAGCAGCGTAGGCGGTGGTGGCGGTTCCTCCTACGAGCAGTACTTC. The encoded protein is CASSVGGGGGSSYEQYF.